Detailed here is one T cell receptor (beta chain). No antigen is known for it. The sample originates from a study of CD8+ T cells in alopecia areata. Findings and limits, study-wide: Scalp samples also yield sequences of resident alphabeta T cells from normal skin.

Stated treatment: oral pan-JAK inhibitor, 5-10 mg twice daily. The CDR3 spans 16 residues. Deletions cut 0 bases from V and 1 base from J, with 13 bases between. The V gene's germline CDR1 is MGHRA and CDR2 YSYEKL. As the sequencing template, cDNA was produced by extracting RNA and reverse transcribing it. Sequencing was performed with immunoSEQ multiplex PCR; in TCRdb, only in-frame clones are kept and a portion is missing. The table includes around 140,000 clones, about 86% detected once. The sample was CD8+ T cells sorted from blood, taken at week 4, from a patient treated with tofacitinib. The TCR comes from a human donor with alopecia areata. This chain links TRBV4-1 with TRBJ2-7; D is uncertain. The CDR3 loop is CASSQDYPHVSYEQYF. The CDR3 DNA is TGCGCCAGCAGCCAAGATTATCCCCATGTATCCTACGAGCAGTACTTC.